This passage covers 3 T cell receptor beta chains from one sample sequenced in a study of breast tumors, draining lymph nodes, adjacent tissues. TCRdb independently ran MiXCR on the multiplex PCR reads; one entry per CDR3 protein. The sample holds about 130,000 distinct CDR3 sequences, around 21% seen once. Samples came from axillary lymph nodes draining the breast cancer. Material: axillary lymph node tissue. These receptors came from a female donor with breast cancer. Some clones in this sample may be carry-over from other donors' samples.

About this clonotype: A single base separates this from a much larger clone, so it may be a read error. The rearrangement joins TRBV20-1 to TRBJ1-3, with 8 nucleotides matching TRBD1. The CDR3 loop spans 16 amino acids. V shed 1 base and J 3 bases; nucleotides not matched to a gene: 8. Germline V gives CDR1 DFQATT, CDR2 SNEGSKA (reference sequence). The CDR3 region is CSARAGQGVVGNTIYF. CDR3 in DNA: TGCAGTGCTAGAGCCGGACAGGGAGTAGTTGGAAACACCATATATTTT.

Comments on this clonotype: A much bigger clone sits one base away, suggesting this may be a read error. The CDR3 does not close with the conserved phenylalanine or tryptophan, likely indicating a read error. The V and J genes are TRBV30 and TRBJ2-5; D unresolved. The germline CDR1 and CDR2 sequences are GTSNPN and SVGIG (reference sequence). This CDR3 is 13 amino acids long. V lost 5 bases to trimming and J lost 4 bases, with 14 bases between them. CDR3: CAWCRAWGETQYS. For the CDR3, the DNA is TGTGCCTGGTGTCGGGCATGGGGAGAGACCCAGTACTCC.

This clonotype has a count of ten or more. The genes are TRBV7-9 and TRBJ1-2; no definite D call. V was cut by 5 bases and J by 4 bases, with 8 bases left in between. The CDR3 totals 12 residues. Germline V gene data show CDR1 as SEHNR and CDR2 as FQNEAQ (reference sequence). The CDR3 DNA sequence: TGTGCCAGCAGCAAGGACGGCTATGGCTACACCTTC. This sequence encodes CASSKDGYGYTF. Together with reference TRBV7-9 and TRBJ1-2, the CDR3 gives the full variable domain: DTGVSQNPRHKITKRGQNVTFRCDPISEHNRLYWYRQTLGQGPEFLTYFQNEAQLEKSRLLSDRFSAERPKGSFSTLEIQRTEQGDSAMYLCASSKDGYGYTFGSGTRLTVV.